A selection of T cell receptor beta chains follows, all from one sample in a study of blood T cell repertoires in COVID-19. Sequencing was performed with immunoSEQ multiplex PCR; in TCRdb, only in-frame clones are kept and a portion is missing. The sample has about 430,000 clones, 70% to 90% seen once; the top ten hold approximately 1.5%. Input material: PBMCs or T cells enriched from blood (not recorded which). Source of these receptors: a woman aged 18-29 years who had been exposed to COVID-19. Both conserved end residues are part of each CDR3. A D gene is named only where the DNA matches it firmly. Rows give clone size only sometimes, using once, few, many, or a class for an expanded clone.

V	size	J	D	CDR3	DNA
TRBV7-2	.	TRBJ2-1	TRBD2	CASSLAGGHNEQFF	TGTGCCAGCAGCCTAGCGGGGGGTCACAATGAGCAGTTCTTC
TRBV19	.	TRBJ2-6	TRBD1	CASKTLGTGVAGSGANVLTF	TGTGCCAGTAAGACACTCGGGACAGGGGTAGCAGGGTCTGGGGCCAACGTCCTGACTTTC
TRBV19	.	TRBJ2-5	.	CASSMGQRVGGETQYF	TGTGCCAGTAGTATGGGACAAAGGGTCGGTGGAGAGACCCAGTACTTC
TRBV5-1	.	TRBJ1-1	.	CASSPMGLTLTEAFF	TGCGCCAGCAGCCCTATGGGCCTAACCCTCACTGAAGCTTTCTTT
TRBV6-5	.	TRBJ2-5	.	CASSYSDLKETQYF	TGTGCCAGCAGTTACTCGGACTTAAAAGAGACCCAGTACTTC
TRBV3-1/TRBV3-2	.	TRBJ2-7	TRBD1	CASSQIPGTGAEQYF	TGTGCCAGCAGCCAGATACCCGGGACAGGTGCCGAGCAGTACTTC
TRBV7-9	.	TRBJ1-6	TRBD1	CASSQQGYNSPLHF	TGTGCCAGCAGCCAACAGGGGTATAATTCACCCCTCCACTTT
TRBV7-9	.	TRBJ1-6	.	CASSERNSPLHF	TGTGCCAGCAGCGAGAGAAATTCACCCCTCCACTTT
TRBV18	.	TRBJ2-5	TRBD1	CASSQGQGETQYF	TGTGCCAGCTCACAGGGACAGGGTGAGACCCAGTACTTC
TRBV19	.	TRBJ1-2	TRBD1	CASSIGQGILGYTF	TGTGCCAGTAGTATAGGACAGGGGATCCTCGGCTACACCTTC
TRBV15	few	TRBJ1-6	TRBD1	CATSGNYGTGNSPLHF	TGTGCCACCAGCGGAAACTACGGGACAGGGAATTCACCCCTCCACTTT
TRBV5-1	once	TRBJ2-2	.	CASRFAVGGGHTNTGELFF	TGCGCCAGCCGCTTCGCGGTTGGCGGGGGCCATACGAACACCGGGGAGCTGTTTTTT
TRBV28	.	TRBJ2-1	.	CASSPNRVGEQFF	TGTGCCAGCAGTCCCAACAGGGTAGGTGAGCAGTTCTTC
TRBV20-1	once	TRBJ1-1	.	CSLQGYTEAFF	TGCAGTCTACAGGGATACACTGAAGCTTTCTTT
TRBV7-2	.	TRBJ1-1	.	CASSLVGIQAGTEAFF	TGTGCCAGCAGCTTAGTTGGGATTCAGGCAGGGACTGAAGCTTTCTTT
TRBV28	.	TRBJ1-2	TRBD1	CASSLDRGLRGYTF	TGTGCCAGCAGTTTAGACAGGGGGCTTAGAGGCTACACCTTC
TRBV28	once	TRBJ1-1	.	CASRSQGRNTEAFF	TGTGCCAGCAGGTCACAGGGAAGAAACACTGAAGCTTTCTTT
TRBV9	.	TRBJ2-5	TRBD2	CASSATGGKQETQYF	TGTGCCAGCAGCGCCACGGGGGGGAAACAAGAGACCCAGTACTTC
TRBV20-1	.	TRBJ1-1	.	CSVFPNTEAFF	TGCAGTGTCTTCCCGAACACTGAAGCTTTCTTT
TRBV10-2	.	TRBJ2-6	.	CASSDRNSGANVLTF	TGCGCCAGCAGTGACAGGAACTCTGGGGCCAACGTCCTGACTTTC
TRBV5-6	once	TRBJ2-7	.	CASSLGRGPYEQYF	TGTGCCAGCAGCTTGGGGCGGGGCCCCTACGAGCAGTACTTC
TRBV19	.	TRBJ1-1	.	CASSHPGHLNTEAFF	TGTGCCAGTAGCCATCCGGGACACCTAAACACTGAAGCTTTCTTT
TRBV7-2	once	TRBJ2-1	.	CASSSRWRGYNEQFF	TGTGCCAGCAGCTCAAGATGGCGGGGCTACAATGAGCAGTTCTTC
TRBV28	once	TRBJ2-7	.	CASSFLAIVDEQYF	TGTGCCAGCAGTTTCCTAGCCATAGTCGACGAGCAGTACTTC
TRBV27	few	TRBJ2-1	TRBD2	CASGSGTSGNREQFF	TGTGCCAGCGGGTCCGGGACTAGCGGGAATCGCGAGCAGTTCTTC
TRBV7-9	.	TRBJ2-1	TRBD2	CASSLVGLAGGNEQFF	TGTGCCAGCAGCTTAGTAGGCCTAGCGGGTGGGAATGAGCAGTTCTTC
TRBV10-3	.	TRBJ2-1	TRBD2	CAISESASGSSYNEQFF	TGTGCCATCAGTGAGTCTGCTAGCGGGAGCTCCTACAATGAGCAGTTCTTC
TRBV6-5	.	TRBJ2-7	.	CASRLGGTGSYEQYF	TGTGCCAGCCGACTCGGAGGGACGGGCTCCTACGAGCAGTACTTC
TRBV5-4	.	TRBJ1-4	TRBD1	CASSLGDGTDTKLFF	TGTGCCAGCAGCTTGGGAGACGGGACAGACACAAAACTGTTTTTT
TRBV18	.	TRBJ2-5	TRBD2	CASSPRGGEETQYF	TGTGCCAGCTCCCCCCGTGGGGGGGAAGAGACCCAGTACTTC
TRBV29-1	.	TRBJ1-1	TRBD1	CSTYRGPEAFF	TGCAGCACGTACAGGGGCCCTGAAGCTTTCTTT